This TCR beta chain originates from a study of blood T cells in healthy people across ages. Study-wide results and caveats: From one million sequenced T cells, diversity estimates were lower bounds.

Concerning this clonotype: As yet, its antigen is unknown.

This CDR3 comprises 11 residues. Between the trimmed V and J ends, which lost 7 bases and 4 bases, there was a span of 10 bases. Per germline, CDR1 SQVTM and CDR2 ANQGSEA. With a J-beta primer mix and a sample-barcoded 5' primer, a second PCR ran 7 to 11 cycles. TCRdb used MiXCR to reprocess the 5' RACE reads, holding one entry per CDR3 protein. The repertoire has roughly 800,000 distinct CDR3 sequences, just under 25% of them found once; the top ten carry just under 9.5%. This sample was shared with a second study, whose subject was T cells of mothers and their children. From that second work: A second PCR was performed with the M1S primer. This primer added sample barcodes and 2-4 random nucleotides.

This sequence joins TRBV29-1 and TRBJ1-1; D is possibly TRBD1 (5 bases). The source material was blood. This clonotype was sampled from a boy younger than 18 in good health. DNA for the CDR3: TGCAGCGGGACGGGGGGCACTGAAGCTTTCTTT. Translated, it gives CSGTGGTEAFF.